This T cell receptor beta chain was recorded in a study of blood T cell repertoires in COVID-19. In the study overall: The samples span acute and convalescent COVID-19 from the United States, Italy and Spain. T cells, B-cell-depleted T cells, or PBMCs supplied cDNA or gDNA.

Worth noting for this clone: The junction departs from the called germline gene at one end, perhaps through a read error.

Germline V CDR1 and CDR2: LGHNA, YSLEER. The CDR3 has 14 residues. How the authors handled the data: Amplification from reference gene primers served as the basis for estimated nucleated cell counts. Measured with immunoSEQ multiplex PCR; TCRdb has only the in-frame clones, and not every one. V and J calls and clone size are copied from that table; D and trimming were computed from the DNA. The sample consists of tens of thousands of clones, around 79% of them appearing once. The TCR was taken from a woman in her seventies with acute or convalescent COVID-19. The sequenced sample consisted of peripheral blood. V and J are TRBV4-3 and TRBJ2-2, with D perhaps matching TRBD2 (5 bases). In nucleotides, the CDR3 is TGCGCCAGCAGCCAAGACGGGAACGCCGGGGAGCTGTTTTTT. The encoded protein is CASSQDGNAGELFF.